This T cell receptor beta chain was captured in a study of T cells in Graves' hyperthyroidism and ophthalmopathy. Amplified TCR beta CDR3 regions derived from RNA transcripts. Researchers ran a first-round RT-PCR on the TCR CDR3 using the HTBI primer set. TCRdb redid the calling of the multiplex PCR reads with MiXCR, one entry per CDR3 protein. The sample contains some 370,000 distinct CDR3 sequences, roughly 17% of which appear only once. The CDR3 is 13 amino acids. The V end was cut by 8 bases, the J end by 1 base, with 10 bases between. Germline V gene lookup returns CDR1 ENHRY and CDR2 SYGVKD. Thyroid ultrasound, orbital computed tomography, clinical symptoms, and serum thyroxine and TRAb underpinned diagnoses. This clonotype was observed at least ten times.

The source is a woman aged 25-40 years with Graves' hyperthyroidism that later progressed to Graves' ophthalmopathy. This chain joins TRBV10-3 and TRBJ2-3, with a tentative D call TRBD2 (5 bases). Sequencing was done on a sample of blood. The CDR3, as DNA: TGTGCCATCGGGAGAGGCGGCACAGATACGCAGTATTTT. Its protein product is CAIGRGGTDTQYF.